The sequence of this T cell receptor (beta chain) was determined in a study of blood T cell repertoires in COVID-19. Comment on this clone: One end of the junction fails to match germline, which may point to a read error.

TCRdb's copy holds only in-frame clones and misses some; the assay was immunoSEQ multiplex PCR. The table records roughly 100,000 clones, 80% to 90% of them present only once. The CDR3 consists of 15 residues. Germline lookup yields CDR1 SGHVS and CDR2 FQNEAQ. The rearrangement joins TRBV7-8 to TRBJ1-2, with D tentatively TRBD1 (5 bases). The sequence was obtained from a woman in her 70s with acute or convalescent COVID-19. Sequencing was performed on peripheral blood. Written as DNA, the CDR3 is TGTGCCAGCAGCTTAGGTGGAGCAGGGAACTCTGGCTACACCTTC. Its translation is CASSLGGAGNSGYTF.